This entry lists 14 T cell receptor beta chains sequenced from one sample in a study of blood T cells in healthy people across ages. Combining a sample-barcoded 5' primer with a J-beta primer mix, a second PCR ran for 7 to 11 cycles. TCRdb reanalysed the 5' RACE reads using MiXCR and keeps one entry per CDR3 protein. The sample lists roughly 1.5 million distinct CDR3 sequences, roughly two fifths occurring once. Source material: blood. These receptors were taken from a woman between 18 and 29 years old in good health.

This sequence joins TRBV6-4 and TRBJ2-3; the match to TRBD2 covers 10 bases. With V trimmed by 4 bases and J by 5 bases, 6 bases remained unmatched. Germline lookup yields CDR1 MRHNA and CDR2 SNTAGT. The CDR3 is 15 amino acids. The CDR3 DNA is TGTGCCAGCAGTGGCCTAGCGGGGGCAGGAGATACGCAGTATTTT. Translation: CASSGLAGAGDTQYF.

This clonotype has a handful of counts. The CDR3 here is CASSLWGGNNQPQHF. The CDR3 DNA reads as TGTGCCAGCAGCTTGTGGGGAGGAAACAATCAGCCCCAGCATTTT. The chain recombines TRBV5-5 with TRBJ1-5, with unresolved D. Germline loops: CDR1 SGHKS, CDR2 YYEKEE (reference sequence). This CDR3 comprises 15 residues. Trimming stripped 1 base from V and 3 bases from J, with 11 bases between.

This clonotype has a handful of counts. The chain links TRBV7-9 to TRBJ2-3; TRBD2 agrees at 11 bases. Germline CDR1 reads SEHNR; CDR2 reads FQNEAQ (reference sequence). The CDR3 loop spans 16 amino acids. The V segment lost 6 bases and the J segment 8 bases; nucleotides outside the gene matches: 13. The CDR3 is CASRPPGLAALGTQYF. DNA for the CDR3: TGTGCCAGCAGACCTCCGGGACTAGCGGCCCTGGGTACGCAGTATTTT.

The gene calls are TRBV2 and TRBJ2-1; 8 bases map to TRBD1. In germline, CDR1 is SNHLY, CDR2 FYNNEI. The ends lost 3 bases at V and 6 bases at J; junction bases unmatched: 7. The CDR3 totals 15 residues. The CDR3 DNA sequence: TGTGCCAGCAGTGAGCAGGGGGCGCGCGTCAATGAGCAGTTCTTC. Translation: CASSEQGARVNEQFF.

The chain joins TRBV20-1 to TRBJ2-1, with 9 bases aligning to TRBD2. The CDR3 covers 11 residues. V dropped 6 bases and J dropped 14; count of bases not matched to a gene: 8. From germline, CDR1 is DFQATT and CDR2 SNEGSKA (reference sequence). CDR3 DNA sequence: TGCAGTGCCCGACTAGCGGAGACGAAGTTCTTC. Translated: CSARLAETKFF.

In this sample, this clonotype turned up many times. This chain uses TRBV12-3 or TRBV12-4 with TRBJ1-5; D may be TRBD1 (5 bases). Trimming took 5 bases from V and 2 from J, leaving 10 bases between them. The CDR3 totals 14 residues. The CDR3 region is CASSDGGGNQPQHF. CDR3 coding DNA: TGTGCCAGCAGTGATGGGGGGGGCAATCAGCCCCAGCATTTT.

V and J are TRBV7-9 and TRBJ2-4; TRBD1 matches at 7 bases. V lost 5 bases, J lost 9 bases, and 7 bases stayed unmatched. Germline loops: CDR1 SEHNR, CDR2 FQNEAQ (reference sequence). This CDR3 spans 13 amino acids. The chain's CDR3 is CASSNDRARIQYF. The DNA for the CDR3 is TGTGCCAGCAGCAATGACAGGGCCCGCATTCAGTACTTC.

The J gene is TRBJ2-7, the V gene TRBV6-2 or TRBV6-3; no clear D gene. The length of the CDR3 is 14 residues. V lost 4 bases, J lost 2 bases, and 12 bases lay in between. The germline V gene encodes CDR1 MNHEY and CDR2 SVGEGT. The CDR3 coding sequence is TGTGCCAGCAGTTCAGTCGGCTTTACCTACGAGCAGTACTTC. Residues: CASSSVGFTYEQYF.

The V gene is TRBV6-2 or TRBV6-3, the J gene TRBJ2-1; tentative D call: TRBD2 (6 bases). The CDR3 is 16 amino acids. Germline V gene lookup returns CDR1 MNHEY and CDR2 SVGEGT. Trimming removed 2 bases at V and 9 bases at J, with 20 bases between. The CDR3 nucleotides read TGTGCCAGCAGTTACCCACGCGGGACCCTCCTTTCTGAGCAGTTCTTC. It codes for CASSYPRGTLLSEQFF.

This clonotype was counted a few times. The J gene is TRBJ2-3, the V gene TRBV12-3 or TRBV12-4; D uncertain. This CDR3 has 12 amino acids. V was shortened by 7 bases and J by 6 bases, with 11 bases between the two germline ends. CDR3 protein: CASTQGWDTQYF. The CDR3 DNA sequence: TGTGCCAGCACCCAAGGGTGGGATACGCAGTATTTT.

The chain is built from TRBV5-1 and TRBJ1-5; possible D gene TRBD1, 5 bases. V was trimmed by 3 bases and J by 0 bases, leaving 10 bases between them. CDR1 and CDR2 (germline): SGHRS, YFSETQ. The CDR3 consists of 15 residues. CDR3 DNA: TGCGCCAGCAGCTCTGGGACGGATAGCAATCAGCCCCAGCATTTT. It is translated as CASSSGTDSNQPQHF.

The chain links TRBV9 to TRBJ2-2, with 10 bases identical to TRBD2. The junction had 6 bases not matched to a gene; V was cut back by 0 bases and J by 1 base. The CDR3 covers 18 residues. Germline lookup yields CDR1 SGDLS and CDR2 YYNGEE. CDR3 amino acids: CASSVGGLADENTGELFF. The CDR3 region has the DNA TGTGCCAGCAGCGTAGGTGGACTAGCGGATGAGAACACCGGGGAGCTGTTTTTT.

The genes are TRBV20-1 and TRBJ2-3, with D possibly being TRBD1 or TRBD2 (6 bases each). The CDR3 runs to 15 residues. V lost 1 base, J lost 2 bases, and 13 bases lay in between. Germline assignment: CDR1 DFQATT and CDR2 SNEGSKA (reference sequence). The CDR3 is CSARGPRGPTDTQYF. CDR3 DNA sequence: TGCAGTGCTAGAGGTCCCCGGGGGCCCACAGATACGCAGTATTTT.

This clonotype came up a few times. This chain's CDR3 is CSVATAYNEQYF. In nucleotides, the CDR3 is TGCAGCGTTGCGACAGCCTACAATGAGCAGTACTTC. The chain joins TRBV29-1 to TRBJ2-1; tentative D call: TRBD1 (5 bases). The end of the DNA fits TRBJ2-7 better, so the J call may be wrong. CDR1 and CDR2 (germline): SQVTM, ANQGSEA. The CDR3 contains 12 residues.